The clone carrying this T cell receptor (beta chain) has ten or more counts. Using unique molecular identifiers, the investigators prepared the TCRbeta library. TCRdb fed the PCR reads into MiXCR, producing one record per CDR3 protein. The table records 250,000 to 350,000 distinct CDR3 sequences, nearly 10% of them present only once. The data were taken from a study of T-cell reconstitution after alpha-beta-depleted transplantation in children. The source of this sequence is a human donor who donated a stem cell graft to a child with SCID. The specimen comprised PBMCs from the stem cell graft donor, sampled from the stem cell graft.

The CDR3 here is CASSDGGQPQHF. The CDR3 nucleotides are TGTGCCAGCAGTGATGGGGGTCAGCCCCAGCATTTT. The V call is TRBV12-3 or TRBV12-4, the J call TRBJ1-5; TRBD1 might be the D (5 bases). Trimming took off 5 bases at V and 6 bases at J, with 8 bases between the two ends. The CDR3 loop spans 12 amino acids.